The clone carrying this T cell receptor beta chain appeared a few times. As yet, its antigen is unknown. Trimming cost V 1 base and J 0 bases, with 10 bases left between them. This CDR3 spans 16 amino acids. The germline gives CDR1 MGHRA, CDR2 YSYEKL. Building of the TCR beta libraries involved iRepertoire HTBI primers and Arm-PCR of CDR3 regions. TCRdb fed the multiplex PCR reads into MiXCR, producing one record per CDR3 protein. The sample includes hundreds of thousands of distinct CDR3 sequences, 15% to 20% of them seen just once. Sample time point: newly diagnosed GD, antithyroid drugs for less than 3 months. After RNA was extracted from PBMCs, the TCR library was made from it. This entry belongs to a study of regulatory T cells in long-lasting Graves disease. Findings and caveats of the study: Segments TRBV28, TRBJ1-2 and TRBJ2-5 showed preferential usage in persistent disease.

The data were also submitted as part of a second study, on T cells in Graves' hyperthyroidism and ophthalmopathy. Per that study: Most clonotypes expanded in the thyroid (above 0.001) were also present in blood.

The sequence was collected from a woman aged 40 to 65 with Graves disease. Sample: peripheral blood mononuclear cells (PBMCs), taken at new diagnosis, from a patient treated with antithyroid drugs. The rearrangement links TRBV4-1 to TRBJ1-5; D unresolved. The CDR3: CASSQAEATSNQPQHF. CDR3 nucleotides: TGCGCCAGCAGCCAAGCTGAAGCTACTAGCAATCAGCCCCAGCATTTT.